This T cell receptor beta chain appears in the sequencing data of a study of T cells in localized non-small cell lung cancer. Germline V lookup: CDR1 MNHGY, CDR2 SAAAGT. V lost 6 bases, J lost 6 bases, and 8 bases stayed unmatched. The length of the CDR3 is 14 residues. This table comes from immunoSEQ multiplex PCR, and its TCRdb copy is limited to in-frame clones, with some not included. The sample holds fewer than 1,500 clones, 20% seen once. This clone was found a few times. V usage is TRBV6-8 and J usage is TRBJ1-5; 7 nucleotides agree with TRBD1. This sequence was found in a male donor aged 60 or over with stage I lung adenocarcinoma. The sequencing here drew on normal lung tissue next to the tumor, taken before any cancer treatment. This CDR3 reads CASRDLNRGQPQHF. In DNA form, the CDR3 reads TGTGCCAGCAGGGACCTTAACAGGGGTCAGCCCCAGCATTTT.